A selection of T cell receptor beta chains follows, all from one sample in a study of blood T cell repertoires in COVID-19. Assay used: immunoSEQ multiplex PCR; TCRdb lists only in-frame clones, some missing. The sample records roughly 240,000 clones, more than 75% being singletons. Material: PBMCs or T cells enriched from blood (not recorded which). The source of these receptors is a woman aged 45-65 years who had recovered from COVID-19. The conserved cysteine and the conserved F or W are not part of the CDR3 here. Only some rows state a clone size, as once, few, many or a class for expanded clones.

CDR3: ASSLARDTQY
V: TRBV7-9
size: NA

CDR3: ASSLLSEGNTIY
V: TRBV5-4
size: NA

CDR3: ASSRDRGLSSYNEQF
V: TRBV28
size: NA

CDR3: ASSATSGPTQETQY
V: TRBV7-9
size: once

CDR3: ASSGHYEQY
V: TRBV5-8
size: few

CDR3: ASSSPGLAGGSRYNEQF
V: TRBV7-2
size: NA

CDR3: ASSYTYYNEQF
V: TRBV7-2
size: NA

CDR3: ASSYTDRWGEQY
V: TRBV6-6
size: NA

CDR3: ASRGGSGADEQY
V: TRBV6-5
size: NA

CDR3: ASSLRGGYT
V: TRBV11-2
size: NA

CDR3: ASSLKRAVSDTQY
V: TRBV7-8
size: NA

CDR3: SVGGSVLSYEQY
V: TRBV29-1
size: NA

CDR3: ASSPFSGSSYNEQF
V: TRBV28
size: once